The next 26 T cell receptor beta chains were all read from a single sample in a study of cytomegalovirus exposure and HLA in healthy donors (dated by TCRdb to 2016 to 2017). Library method: the immunoSEQ multiplex PCR assay. For the multiplex PCR, a mixture combining 60 forward primers for TCR Vbeta segments and 13 reverse primers for TCR Jbeta segments was used. TCRdb carries this immuneACCESS record with in-frame sequences only. Its versions omit some clonotypes, under half of them owing to an unresolved V gene in the studies checked, with the rest unexplained. This sample is represented by about 86,000 clones; about three quarters of them were singletons. The biggest ten clones account for approximately 8.9% of the sample. Sample: PBMCs. These receptors all stem from a man in his sixties in good health and CMV-seronegative.

The chain employs TRBV10-1 and TRBJ2-1, with 7 bases fitting TRBD1. CDR3 length equals 14 residues. Germline V lookup: CDR1 WNHNN, CDR2 SYGVQD (reference sequence). V dropped 6 bases and J dropped 4; count of bases not matched to a gene: 6. The CDR3 coding sequence is TGCGCCAGCAGCACCGGGACAGCTTACAATGAGCAGTTCTTC. Its protein is CASSTGTAYNEQFF.

V and J are TRBV30 and TRBJ1-6; no clear D. The germline V and J ends were trimmed by 4 bases and 0 bases, with 16 bases remaining between them. The CDR3 extends over 17 amino acids. Germline V gene data show CDR1 as GTSNPN and CDR2 as SVGIG (reference sequence). The CDR3 sequence is CAWNQNPAGSYNSPLHF. The CDR3 nucleotides are TGTGCCTGGAATCAAAACCCGGCGGGCTCCTATAATTCACCCCTCCACTTT.

The CDR3 loop reads CASSLVASPQETQYF. DNA of the CDR3: TGCGCCAGCAGCTTGGTGGCTAGTCCCCAAGAGACCCAGTACTTC. The chain uses TRBV5-1 and TRBJ2-5; D remains ambiguous. The CDR3 runs 15 residues. The V and J ends lost 0 bases and 1 base respectively, with 10 bases between them. From germline, CDR1 is SGHRS and CDR2 YFSETQ.

The CDR3 sequence is CASSLDSNYGYTF. CDR3 sequence (DNA): TGTGCCAGCAGCCTTGACAGTAACTATGGCTACACCTTC. This chain joins TRBV7-9 and TRBJ1-2; possible D gene TRBD1, 5 bases. Germline-derived CDR1 and CDR2 are SEHNR and FQNEAQ (reference sequence). Between the trimmed V and J ends, which lost 5 bases and 1 base, there was a span of 8 bases. The length of the CDR3 is 13 residues.

In its sample, this clone was seen once. The CDR3 DNA sequence: TGTGCCAGCAGCTTGGGGACTTACGATGGCTACACCTTC. It encodes CASSLGTYDGYTF. The genes are TRBV7-6 and TRBJ1-2, with D possibly being TRBD1 (5 bases). V lost 3 bases, J lost 6 bases, and 11 bases lay in between. The CDR3 is 13 residues long. Germline CDR1 is SGHVS and CDR2 is FNYEAQ.

This clone has only one observation. The gene calls are TRBV7-2 and TRBJ2-5, with 8 bases fitting TRBD2. V was clipped by 1 base and J by 1 base; unmatched bases: 5. Germline V gives CDR1 SGHTA, CDR2 FQGNSA. The CDR3 spans 16 residues. This chain's CDR3 is CASSLGSSGGQETQYF. CDR3 coding DNA: TGTGCCAGCAGCTTAGGATCGAGCGGGGGCCAAGAGACCCAGTACTTC.

This clone was detected once. The genes are TRBV5-1 and TRBJ2-1, with 10 bases matching TRBD2. CDR1 SGHRS and CDR2 YFSETQ come from the germline V gene. Trimming cost V 0 bases and J 0 bases; bases outside gene matches: 18. The CDR3 loop spans 22 amino acids. The CDR3 loop is CASSLVVAGGRSYPISYNEQFF. CDR3 nucleotides: TGCGCCAGCAGCTTGGTGGTAGCGGGGGGACGATCATACCCGATCTCCTACAATGAGCAGTTCTTC.

This chain links TRBV4-3 with TRBJ1-2, with 8 positions matching TRBD1. In germline, CDR1 is LGHNA, CDR2 YSLEER. CDR3 length: 17 residues. V trimming: 0 bases; J trimming: 0 bases; junction bases outside the gene matches: 6. CDR3 DNA sequence: TGCGCCAGCAGCCAAGATAGGGGGACAGGCTCTAACTATGGCTACACCTTC. This translates into CASSQDRGTGSNYGYTF.

The rearrangement uses TRBV19 and TRBJ1-6, with a possible D match to TRBD1 (5 bases). Germline values: CDR1 LNHDA, CDR2 SQIVND (reference sequence). The CDR3 loop spans 15 amino acids. V was clipped by 5 bases and J by 2 bases, with 10 bases between them. The CDR3 reads CASSGGGTYNSPLHF. CDR3 in DNA: TGTGCCAGTAGTGGGGGGGGTACCTATAATTCACCCCTCCACTTT.

V and J are TRBV29-1 and TRBJ2-5, with TRBD1 as a possible D gene (5 bases). Trimming cost V 5 bases and J 2 bases, with 12 bases left between them. The CDR3 spans 13 residues. The germline V gene encodes CDR1 SQVTM and CDR2 ANQGSEA. The CDR3 coding sequence is TGCAGCGTTACCGACAGATATCAAGAGACCCAGTACTTC. Translating it yields CSVTDRYQETQYF.

This chain connects TRBV28 to TRBJ2-5; the D gene is possibly TRBD1 (8 bases). V lost 8 bases and J lost 4, with 20 bases in between. The CDR3 spans 15 residues. Germline CDR1 reads MDHEN; CDR2 reads SYDVKM. The CDR3 is CASGGAGGTGETQYF. Written as DNA, the CDR3 is TGTGCCAGCGGGGGGGCAGGGGGCACGGGAGAGACCCAGTACTTC.

The chain is built from TRBV25-1 and TRBJ2-1; D perhaps matches TRBD1 (5 bases). Trimming pared 2 bases from V and 0 bases from J, leaving 8 bases between. The CDR3 extends over 15 amino acids. Germline V gene lookup returns CDR1 MGHDK and CDR2 SYGVNS. DNA of the CDR3: TGTGCCAGCAGTGAAGGTCAGGGCTCCTACAATGAGCAGTTCTTC. Its protein is CASSEGQGSYNEQFF.

The V gene is TRBV5-1, the J gene TRBJ2-2, with D possibly matching TRBD2 (6 bases). Between the trimmed V and J ends, which lost 7 bases and 0 bases, there was a span of 13 bases. Germline CDR1 SGHRS, CDR2 YFSETQ. The CDR3 spans 15 residues. The CDR3 sequence is CASSWGGANTGELFF. DNA for the CDR3: TGCGCCAGCTCTTGGGGAGGCGCGAACACCGGGGAGCTGTTTTTT.

CDR3 region: CASMVQGRSGANVLTF. The CDR3 nucleotides are TGTGCCAGCATGGTGCAGGGCCGCTCTGGGGCCAACGTCCTGACTTTC. The rearrangement joins TRBV6-6 to TRBJ2-6; D might be TRBD1 (5 bases). The V end was cut by 7 bases, the J end by 0 bases, with 13 bases between. The CDR3 spans 16 residues. Germline assignment: CDR1 MNHNY and CDR2 SVGAGI (reference sequence).

The J gene is TRBJ1-5, the V gene TRBV30; D is possibly TRBD1 (6 bases). Trimming removed 4 bases from V and 5 bases from J, with 12 bases in between. CDR1 is GTSNPN, CDR2 SVGIG, per germline (reference sequence). The CDR3 has 13 amino acids. The CDR3 sequence is CAWKEQGDQPQHF. CDR3 DNA sequence: TGTGCCTGGAAGGAACAGGGCGATCAGCCCCAGCATTTT. The entire variable domain, with the rest obtained from reference TRBV30 and TRBJ1-5, is as follows: SQTIHQWPATLVQPVGSPLSLECTVEGTSNPNLYWYRQAAGRGLQLLFYSVGIGQISSEVPQNLSASRPQDRQFILSSKKLLLSDSGFYLCAWKEQGDQPQHFGDGTRLSIL.

The chain carries TRBV9 and TRBJ1-4; D is ambiguous. CDR3 length: 15 residues. The V end was cut by 4 bases, the J end by 10 bases, with 20 bases between. Germline V gene data show CDR1 as SGDLS and CDR2 as YYNGEE. The CDR3 is CASSPTPEEIGKLFF. The DNA of the CDR3 is TGTGCCAGCAGCCCGACTCCGGAAGAGATCGGAAAACTGTTTTTT.

J is TRBJ2-7 and V is TRBV7-9; no definite D call. The CDR3 sequence is 14 residues long. V was shortened by 5 bases and J by 5 bases, with 16 bases between the two germline ends. CDR1 and CDR2 from the germline V gene are SEHNR and FQNEAQ (reference sequence). CDR3 nucleotides: TGTGCCAGCAGCCTTTCCCCTGCCGGAGACGAGCAGTACTTC. Protein sequence: CASSLSPAGDEQYF.

This rearrangement joins TRBV5-1 to TRBJ2-2; the D is unclear. The CDR3 extends over 13 amino acids. Trimming stripped 2 bases from V and 4 bases from J, with 6 bases between. Germline CDR1 reads SGHRS; CDR2 reads YFSETQ. The CDR3, as DNA: TGCGCCAGCAGCTTATCTAGCACCGGGGAGCTGTTTTTT. Encoded protein: CASSLSSTGELFF.

The chain couples TRBV7-6 to TRBJ2-6; a possible D gene is TRBD2 (5 bases). The V and J ends lost 6 bases and 4 bases respectively, with 13 bases between them. This CDR3 comprises 15 residues. Germline loops: CDR1 SGHVS, CDR2 FNYEAQ. Written as DNA, the CDR3 is TGTGCCAGCAGTGCCGCGGGTCTGGGGGCCAACGTCCTGACTTTC. This translates into CASSAAGLGANVLTF.

V gene TRBV6-1 combines with J gene TRBJ1-5, with TRBD1 matching 8 bases. The germline V gene encodes CDR1 MNHNS and CDR2 SASEGT. This CDR3 spans 15 amino acids. The J segment lost 0 bases and the V segment lost 6 bases, leaving 4 bases of the junction unmatched. The CDR3: CASRRDRNSNQPQHF. CDR3 nucleotides: TGTGCCAGCAGGAGGGACAGGAATAGCAATCAGCCCCAGCATTTT.

The CDR3 protein is CASSLGGGRVETQYF. CDR3 bases: TGCGCCAGCAGCTTGGGAGGTGGCAGGGTGGAGACCCAGTACTTC. The rearrangement links TRBV5-1 to TRBJ2-5, with D possibly matching TRBD1 (5 bases). This CDR3 contains 15 residues. Germline CDR1 and CDR2: SGHRS and YFSETQ. Deletions cut 0 bases from V and 5 bases from J, with 14 bases between.

The chain uses TRBV18 and TRBJ2-1; TRBD2 agrees at 9 bases. The length of the CDR3 is 14 residues. Trimming removed 3 bases from V and 10 bases from J; junction bases left unmatched: 7. CDR1 is KGHSH and CDR2 is LQKENI in the germline V gene. CDR3 in amino acids: CASSPGSGRDEQFF. DNA for the CDR3: TGTGCCAGCTCACCGGGTAGCGGGAGAGACGAGCAGTTCTTC.

This CDR3 is CASSSETSGGRGETQYF. For the CDR3, the DNA is TGTGCCAGCAGCTCCGAGACTAGCGGGGGGAGAGGAGAGACCCAGTACTTC. This chain links TRBV9 with TRBJ2-5; 13 nucleotides align to TRBD2. V lost 4 bases, J lost 4 bases, and 10 bases stayed unmatched. The germline V gene has CDR1 SGDLS and CDR2 YYNGEE. This CDR3 contains 17 residues.

This clone was counted a single time. This chain uses TRBV7-9 with TRBJ2-7; 8 nucleotides align to TRBD1. The CDR3 length is 15 residues. Germline V gives CDR1 SEHNR, CDR2 FQNEAQ (reference sequence). Losses at the gene ends were 4 bases for V and 7 bases for J; bases not matched to a gene: 12. CDR3 nucleotides: TGTGCCAGCAGCTCTAGTCGGACAGGGAGGTGGGAGCAGTACTTC. Its protein product is CASSSSRTGRWEQYF.

This clone has only a few counts. The genes are TRBV7-2 and TRBJ2-2, with TRBD1 matching 7 bases. Losses at the gene ends were 5 bases for V and 5 bases for J; bases not matched to a gene: 5. The CDR3 is 14 residues long. Germline CDR1 and CDR2: SGHTA and FQGNSA. CDR3 sequence reads: CASSAQTGTGELFF. The CDR3, as DNA: TGTGCCAGCAGCGCCCAGACAGGGACCGGGGAGCTGTTTTTT. Together with reference TRBV7-2 and TRBJ2-2, the CDR3 gives the full variable domain: GAGVSQSPSNKVTEKGKDVELRCDPISGHTALYWYRQSLGQGLEFLIYFQGNSAPDKSGLPSDRFSAERTGGSVSTLTIQRTQQEDSAVYLCASSAQTGTGELFFGEGSRLTVL.

This chain joins TRBV6-5 and TRBJ1-6; D unresolved. This CDR3 has 15 residues. Germline values: CDR1 MNHEY, CDR2 SVGAGI. V was clipped by 6 bases and J by 0 bases, with 9 bases between them. The chain's CDR3 is CASSDGSSYNSPLHF. CDR3 DNA sequence: TGTGCCAGCAGCGACGGGAGCTCCTATAATTCACCCCTCCACTTT.